This T cell receptor (beta chain) stems from a study of cytomegalovirus exposure and HLA in healthy donors. General observations from the study: For most TCR beta V segments, an earlier analysis put the productive rate at about 87% or about 30% of the time. Later analysis suggested most CMV-associated TCR beta chains were HLA-restricted. Presence/absence analyses assumed roughly uniform sequencing depth across donors. Further analysis, carried out later, found HLA-associated TCR beta chains more clonally expanded than equally common other chains.

Worth noting for this clone: What it binds is unknown.

With 60 Vbeta and 13 Jbeta primers, the PCR was carried out. Data came from immunoSEQ multiplex PCR; TCRdb stores just in-frame clones and leaves some out. This table has 100,000 to 150,000 clones, more than 70% appearing once. The TCR was taken from a man aged 25-45 years in good health and CMV-seronegative. Sequencing was carried out using PBMCs.

The CDR3 DNA sequence: TGTGCCAGCAGTTTTCAGGCCCCAAATGAAAAACTGTTTTTT. Its translation is CASSFQAPNEKLFF. The V gene is TRBV28, the J gene TRBJ1-4; no firm D call. CDR3 length equals 14 residues. Germline V gene sequence: CDR1 MDHEN, CDR2 SYDVKM. The germline V and J ends were trimmed by 3 bases and 5 bases, with 10 bases remaining between them.